The 10 T cell receptor beta chains below were found in one sample sequenced in a study of graft-versus-host responses after intestinal transplantation. Some clones are missing from TCRdb's copy, which holds only in-frame ones; the method was immunoSEQ multiplex PCR. The table lists 75,000 to 90,000 clones, roughly nine tenths of them singletons. These TCRs' antigens remain unknown. Specimen: unstimulated CD4+ T cells sorted from spleen or lymph node cells, collected before intestinal transplant. The receptors derive from a human donor who received an intestinal transplant.

The chain uses TRBV7-8 and TRBJ2-7, with TRBD1 identical over 7 bases. Trimming at V came to 5 bases and at J to 4 bases, leaving 11 bases not matched to a gene. The V gene's germline CDR1 is SGHVS and CDR2 FQNEAQ. The CDR3 is 15 amino acids. The CDR3 protein is CASSPMGTVVYEQYF. The CDR3 nucleotides read TGTGCCAGCAGCCCTATGGGGACAGTTGTTTACGAGCAGTACTTC.

J is TRBJ1-1 and V is TRBV28, with 7 bases identical to TRBD1. This CDR3 region has 13 residues. Trimming at V came to 8 bases and at J to 2 bases, leaving 5 bases not matched to a gene. Germline assignment: CDR1 MDHEN and CDR2 SYDVKM. The CDR3 bases are TGTGCCAGCCTAGACAGGGTTAACACTGAAGCTTTCTTT. Amino acids: CASLDRVNTEAFF.

This clone was counted a single time. The CDR3 DNA reads as TGCGCCAGCAGCCAGTGGACAGCCTCCTACGAGCAGTACTTC. This gives the protein CASSQWTASYEQYF. V is TRBV5-1 and J is TRBJ2-7; D is possibly TRBD1 (6 bases). Germline lookup yields CDR1 SGHRS and CDR2 YFSETQ. Trimming took 4 bases from V and 0 from J, leaving 11 bases between them. The length of the CDR3 is 14 residues.

This chain uses TRBV5-8 with TRBJ2-1, with no clear D. Between the trimmed V and J ends, which lost 4 bases and 3 bases, there was a span of 11 bases. The germline V gene has CDR1 SGHTS and CDR2 YDEGEE. CDR3 length equals 14 residues. The CDR3 DNA reads TGTGCCAGCAGCCGCGACACATTCTACAATGAGCAGTTCTTC. It encodes CASSRDTFYNEQFF.

The V and J genes are TRBV25-1 and TRBJ2-2; 9 bases fit TRBD2. The germline V gene encodes CDR1 MGHDK and CDR2 SYGVNS. The V gene end was trimmed by 6 bases and the J gene end by 6 bases; junction bases not matched to a gene: 5. The CDR3 is made up of 14 amino acids. CDR3 sequence: CASSWGGRAGELFF. DNA of the CDR3: TGTGCCAGCAGCTGGGGCGGGAGGGCCGGGGAGCTGTTTTTT.

The chain links TRBV5-1 to TRBJ2-5; D remains ambiguous. Per the germline V gene, CDR1 is SGHRS and CDR2 is YFSETQ. This CDR3 is built from 13 residues. The germline V and J ends were trimmed by 5 bases and 5 bases, with 13 bases remaining between them. This chain's CDR3 is CASRGVGGETQYF. Here the CDR3 DNA reads TGCGCCAGCAGAGGAGTGGGTGGGGAGACCCAGTACTTC.

The CDR3 coding sequence is TGCAGCGTTGATAGCCCTCAGGGTTCGGAGACCCAGTACTTC. It translates to CSVDSPQGSETQYF. The chain carries TRBV29-1 and TRBJ2-5, with TRBD1 as a possible D gene (5 bases). The V and J ends lost 3 bases and 5 bases respectively, with 16 bases between them. The CDR3 length is 14 residues. Looked up from germline, CDR1 is SQVTM and CDR2 is ANQGSEA.

V gene TRBV11-2 combines with J gene TRBJ1-2; a weak D match, TRBD1 (6 bases). The CDR3 length is 14 residues. Trimming cost V 4 bases and J 4 bases, with 13 bases left between them. Germline V lookup: CDR1 SGHAT, CDR2 FQNNGV. The CDR3 is CASSSLTGIYGYTF. DNA of the CDR3: TGTGCCAGCAGCTCCTTGACAGGCATCTATGGCTACACCTTC.

CDR3 loop: CASNSGLAGRQSSYEQYF. DNA of the CDR3: TGCGCCAGCAATTCGGGACTAGCGGGACGTCAGAGCTCCTACGAGCAGTACTTC. The chain uses TRBV5-1 and TRBJ2-7; 13 bases agree with TRBD2. The V segment lost 6 bases and the J segment 0 bases; nucleotides outside the gene matches: 12. The CDR3 runs to 18 residues. Germline loops: CDR1 SGHRS, CDR2 YFSETQ. The full variable domain, in which reference TRBV5-1 and TRBJ2-7 provide the parts outside the CDR3, is KAGVTQTPRYLIKTRGQQVTLSCSPISGHRSVSWYQQTPGQGLQFLFEYFSETQRNKGNFPGRFSGRQFSNSRSEMNVSTLELGDSALYLCASNSGLAGRQSSYEQYFGPGTRLTVT.

This chain links TRBV5-1 with TRBJ2-5; D is undetermined. CDR1 is SGHRS, CDR2 YFSETQ, per germline. The CDR3 length is 14 residues. V gave up 0 bases and J gave up 9 bases, with 15 bases separating them. Here the CDR3 reads CASSLASLSVAQYF. CDR3 sequence (DNA): TGCGCCAGCAGCTTGGCTTCCCTGTCGGTGGCCCAGTACTTC.